This record concerns one T cell receptor (beta chain) sequence. This entry comes from a study of tumor and adjacent non-tumor tissue in lung cancer. The template was RNA from unsorted bulk tissue. Germline-derived CDR1 and CDR2 are MNHNY and SVGAGI (reference sequence). V gave up 4 bases and J gave up 3 bases; unmatched junction bases: 2. The CDR3 runs 15 residues. TCRbeta libraries were built with three rounds of nested PCR, modified from ARM-PCR. MiXCR was run by TCRdb on the multiplex PCR reads, yielding one entry per CDR3 protein. The sample has just over 200,000 distinct CDR3 sequences, 60% to 85% seen once.

The gene calls are TRBV6-6 and TRBJ2-6; TRBD2 matches at 8 bases. The material sequenced was lung tumor tissue. This TCR derives from a man in his 60s with non-small cell lung cancer. This chain's CDR3 is CASSSTSVGANVLTF. The CDR3 bases are TGTGCCAGCAGTTCGACTAGCGTTGGGGCCAACGTCCTGACTTTC.